This T cell receptor beta chain stems from a study of T cells after somatic rescue of genetic block. V lost 4 bases to trimming and J lost 0 bases, with 16 bases between them. The CDR3 spans 16 residues. From germline, CDR1 is MNHEY and CDR2 SMNVEV (reference sequence). The sample holds a few counts of this clone. Assay: immunoSEQ multiplex PCR; the TCRdb copy retains only in-frame clones and omits some. The sample includes more than 7,500 clones, around 70% of them seen just once. The clonotype was recovered from a boy between 10 and 17 years old. Material: peripheral blood mononuclear cells (PBMCs). The chain recombines TRBV27 with TRBJ2-7; tentatively, D is TRBD2 (6 bases). CDR3 loop: CASSSAGTAISYEQYF. CDR3 bases: TGTGCCAGCAGTTCCGCCGGGACTGCTATCTCCTACGAGCAGTACTTC.